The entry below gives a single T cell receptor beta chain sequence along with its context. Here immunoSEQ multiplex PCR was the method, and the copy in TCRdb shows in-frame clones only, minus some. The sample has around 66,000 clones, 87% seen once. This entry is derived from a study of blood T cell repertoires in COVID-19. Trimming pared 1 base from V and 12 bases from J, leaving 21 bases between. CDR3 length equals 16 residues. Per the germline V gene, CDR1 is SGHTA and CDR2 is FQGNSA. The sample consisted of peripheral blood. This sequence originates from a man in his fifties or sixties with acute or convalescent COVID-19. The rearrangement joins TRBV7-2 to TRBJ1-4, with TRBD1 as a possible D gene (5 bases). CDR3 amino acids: CASSLVGRGFNLELFF. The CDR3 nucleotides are TGTGCCAGCAGCTTAGTGGGGCGAGGTTTTAATTTGGAACTGTTTTTT.